These T cell receptor beta chains were read from a single sample in a study of regulatory T cells in long-lasting Graves disease. TCRdb ran MiXCR on the multiplex PCR reads and lists one entry per CDR3 protein. The sample includes 500,000 to 800,000 distinct CDR3 sequences, roughly 30% of them seen just once. The starting material was peripheral blood mononuclear cells (PBMCs), obtained when the disease was refractory, from a patient treated with antithyroid drugs. Receptors originate from a female donor with Graves disease. Both conserved end residues are trimmed from each CDR3. The D gene is left open where the match is weak. Size values are once, few and many counts, or a class for expanded clones, and some rows have none.

j_call v_call clone_size d_call cdr3_aa
TRBJ1-2 TRBV7-9 . . ASSSQNLNYGYT
TRBJ2-4 TRBV10-3 once TRBD2 ATSEGLAGEENIQY
TRBJ2-6 TRBV27 . TRBD1 ASHPGQGASGANVLT
TRBJ2-7 TRBV6-1 . . ASRGLVQTYEQY
TRBJ1-4 TRBV15 few . ATSSISGANEKLF
TRBJ1-4 TRBV20-1 few . SAPWPGQGDEKLF
TRBJ1-4 TRBV18 . . ASSPGEEKLF
TRBJ2-5 TRBV3-1 . . ASSPLPRRETQY
TRBJ2-7 TRBV2 . . ASYGQTTYEQY
TRBJ1-1 TRBV11-1 . . ASSELWGLNTEAF
TRBJ1-1 TRBV19 . TRBD1 ASMLRGGAGAF
TRBJ2-7 TRBV6-1 few . ASSDAKFTVDEQY
TRBJ2-5 TRBV20-1 . TRBD2 SASPRTSGRLLETQY
TRBJ1-4 TRBV27 . . ASSFGINEKLF
TRBJ2-7 TRBV24-1 few TRBD1 ATSAGGAPYEQY
TRBJ1-5 TRBV20-1 . . SARDLTLTGQPQH
TRBJ1-2 TRBV2 many TRBD1 ASSTGGGSGYT
TRBJ1-4 TRBV27 . . ASSPWGGGENNEKLF
TRBJ1-4 TRBV2 many . ASKGDFNEKLF
TRBJ2-2 TRBV11-2 few TRBD2 ASSLVGGRTGELF
TRBJ1-2 TRBV10-3 . . AISDSWLANYGYT
TRBJ2-5 TRBV4-1 . . ASSQGVGYVAETQY
TRBJ2-5 TRBV18 . TRBD1 ASSLSGQGMETQY
TRBJ1-1 TRBV19 . . ASSMGRGMNTEAF
TRBJ1-2 TRBV28 many TRBD1 ASSSLTGGEGYT
TRBJ2-7 TRBV6-1 . TRBD1 ASSARQGFYEQY
TRBJ2-7 TRBV6-1 . . ASSTPYPGLKAGEQY
TRBJ2-5 TRBV20-1 few TRBD1 SARSGGVGETQY
TRBJ1-1 TRBV5-5 . . ASSMDPQRTEAF
TRBJ1-3 TRBV7-8 . TRBD1 ASSPRSTGVGYGNTIY
TRBJ1-5 TRBV18 once . ASSPRNDQPQH
TRBJ1-2 TRBV25-1 . TRBD1 ASSSQGVDGYT